This T cell receptor beta chain was sequenced in a study of blood T cell repertoires in COVID-19. Study overall: Sample material is recorded as cDNA or gDNA derived from T cells, B-cell-depleted T cells, or PBMCs.

The CDR3 sequence is 17 residues long. The ends were cut back, 4 bases at V and 5 bases at J, with 24 bases in the middle. Germline V gene data show CDR1 as SGHTA and CDR2 as FQGTGA. Assay: immunoSEQ multiplex PCR; the TCRdb copy retains only in-frame clones and omits some. Of about 120,000 clones in the sample, roughly nine tenths were seen once. The source of this sequence is a man between 65 and 85 years old with active or convalescent COVID-19. J is TRBJ2-7 and V is TRBV7-3; the D gene is possibly TRBD2 (5 bases). The sequencing input was peripheral blood. CDR3: CASSSPPAGPDRHEQYF. The CDR3 DNA reads as TGTGCCAGCAGCTCACCCCCCGCGGGCCCCGACCGCCACGAGCAGTACTTC.